This paragraph reports one T cell receptor (beta chain). Its matching antigen is unknown. The CDR3 runs to 12 residues. Germline assignment: CDR1 SQVTM and CDR2 ANQGSEA. V was trimmed by 6 bases and J by 7 bases, leaving 15 bases between them. Sequencing used immunoSEQ multiplex PCR; TCRdb keeps in-frame clones, though not all of them. The repertoire holds 2,500,000 or so clones, with just under 95% as singletons. These data belong to a study of shared clonotypes between healthy human individuals. General study points: Shared across a handful of donors were about 4.6% of the naive CD4 clonotypes. Naive subsets tended to show greater estimated richness than memory subsets.

Sequences were obtained from naive CD4+ T cells from PBMCs. The subset: CD45RA+ positively selected. The V and J genes are TRBV29-1 and TRBJ1-2, with a weak D call TRBD1 (5 bases). This TCR was recovered from a man between 18 and 35 years old in good health. Some clones in this sample may be carry-over from other donors' samples. CDR3 bases: TGCAGCGTGTTCAACCAGGGAGGTGGCTACACCTTC. This codes for CSVFNQGGGYTF.